This paragraph covers one T cell receptor beta chain sequence. CDR3 size: 18 residues. Survey-level immunoSEQ sequencing profiled the TCR beta repertoire. Assay: immunoSEQ multiplex PCR; the TCRdb copy retains only in-frame clones and omits some. The sample consists of approximately 50,000 clones, roughly 93% of them appearing once. V usage is TRBV21-1 and J usage is TRBJ1-1. TRBV21-1 is flagged as a pseudogene. The clonotype was recovered from a man aged 40-49 years with rheumatoid arthritis. The specimen was PBMCs. Here the CDR3 DNA reads TGTGCCAGCAGCAAAGAGTGGGAGGGGAACCTACGGAACACTGAAGCTTTCTTT. This sequence encodes CASSKEWEGNLRNTEAFF.